Each of the 6 T cell receptor beta chains below was sequenced from the same sample in a study of response to subunit inactivated influenza vaccine. TCRdb ran MiXCR on the RT-PCR reads and lists one entry per CDR3 protein. There are around 480,000 distinct CDR3 sequences in the sample; roughly 9.8% occur only once, and over 9.5% lies in the top ten. The sample in question was PBMCs from blood, obtained roughly 48 days after vaccination. These receptors were obtained from a man aged 50 or older who received an inactivated influenza vaccine.

The sample holds many counts of this clonotype. The genes are TRBV6-1 and TRBJ2-7; TRBD2 is a possible D gene (6 bases). The CDR3 is made up of 14 amino acids. V dropped 7 bases and J dropped 2 bases, with 15 bases sitting between them. Germline V lookup: CDR1 MNHNS, CDR2 SASEGT. The DNA of the CDR3 is TGTGCCAGCACCCCAGCTAGGGAGGCCTACGAGCAGTACTTC. It yields the protein CASTPAREAYEQYF.

V and J are TRBV20-1 and TRBJ2-3; weak D call: TRBD1 (5 bases). The J call may be faulty, since TRBJ1-5 better matches the DNA end. Germline CDR1 DFQATT, CDR2 SNEGSKA (reference sequence). The CDR3 length is 14 residues. The CDR3 nucleotides read TGCAGTGCTAGACAATTGGGACGCACAGATACGCAGCATTTT. Residues: CSARQLGRTDTQHF.

The rearrangement links TRBV4-3 to TRBJ2-2; a possible D gene is TRBD1 (6 bases). Trimming cost V 0 bases and J 7 bases, with 12 bases left between them. Per germline, CDR1 LGHNA and CDR2 YSLEER. CDR3 length: 15 amino acids. The CDR3 loop reads CASSQEYRVDGELFF. The CDR3 DNA reads as TGCGCCAGCAGCCAAGAGTACAGGGTCGACGGGGAGCTGTTTTTT.

This clonotype was counted a few times. The chain links TRBV4-3 to TRBJ1-1, with unresolved D. This CDR3 spans 13 amino acids. Germline V gene data show CDR1 as LGHNA and CDR2 as YSLEER. Trimming cost V 2 bases and J 3 bases, with 7 bases left between them. The CDR3 loop reads CASSQTDDTEAFF. As DNA, the CDR3 is TGCGCCAGCAGCCAAACAGATGACACTGAAGCTTTCTTT.

The chain joins TRBV3-1 to TRBJ2-1; D uncertain. CDR1 LGHDT and CDR2 YNNKEL come from the germline V gene (reference sequence). V was clipped by 4 bases and J by 2 bases, with 12 bases between them. The CDR3 is made up of 15 amino acids. The CDR3 region has the DNA TGTGCCAGCAGCCTTCGAGACCTACCCTACAATGAGCAGTTCTTC. Translated: CASSLRDLPYNEQFF.

This clonotype was found many times. The J gene is TRBJ1-5, the V gene TRBV12-3 or TRBV12-4, with 7 positions matching TRBD1. Trimming removed 6 bases from V and 3 bases from J; junction bases left unmatched: 11. The CDR3 covers 16 residues. CDR3 region: CASSPSAGQNNQPQHF. The DNA for the CDR3 is TGTGCCAGCAGCCCATCCGCGGGACAGAACAATCAGCCCCAGCATTTT.